This T cell receptor (beta chain) derives from a study of cytomegalovirus exposure and HLA in healthy donors. Regarding the study as a whole: Testing in vitro showed a few CMV-associated chains specific for CMV antigens.

Regarding this clone: Its antigen is as yet unknown.

The CDR3 totals 13 residues. Germline V gene lookup returns CDR1 SGHDT and CDR2 YYEEEE. V was shortened by 0 bases and J by 5 bases, with 8 bases between the two germline ends. Profiled with immunoSEQ multiplex PCR; TCRdb holds only in-frame clones, not every one. The sample carries tens of thousands of clones, 85% to 95% recorded once. The chain has TRBV5-6 and TRBJ1-1; D perhaps matches TRBD1 (6 bases). The sequenced sample consisted of PBMCs. The TCR originated in a woman aged 18-30 years in good health and CMV-seronegative. The CDR3, as DNA: TGTGCCAGCAGCTTGGACAGGGAAACTGAAGCTTTCTTT. As protein: CASSLDRETEAFF.